The 14 T cell receptor beta chains given below trace back to one sample, sequenced in a study of long-term antiretroviral therapy in people with HIV. The assay used was immunoSEQ (version v3.0), run at survey level. Clones were read by immunoSEQ multiplex PCR, and TCRdb kept only the in-frame ones, dropping some. The sample lists tens of thousands of clones, around 86% occurring once. The source was unsorted PBMCs, collected 2.7 years after starting antiretroviral therapy. These receptors were obtained from a middle-aged man with HIV.

CDR3 DNA sequence: TGCAGCTTTGGGAGGGAGGGCGACATTCAGTACTTC. This gives the protein CSFGREGDIQYF. The gene calls are TRBV29-1 and TRBJ2-4; 7 bases are shared with TRBD2. The CDR3 runs 12 residues. Unmatched junction bases numbered 9, after V lost 8 bases and J lost 8 bases. Germline CDR1 SQVTM, CDR2 ANQGSEA.

This clone showed up just a few times. The chain is built from TRBV18 and TRBJ2-1; TRBD2 matches at 13 bases. The CDR3 totals 14 residues. Germline values: CDR1 KGHSH, CDR2 LQKENI. The trim removed 8 bases at V and 8 bases at J, leaving 6 bases unmatched. This CDR3 reads CASETSGRGDEQFF. CDR3 coding DNA: TGTGCCAGCGAAACTAGCGGGAGGGGAGATGAGCAGTTCTTC.

The chain has TRBV7-9 and TRBJ2-3; weak D call: TRBD2 (6 bases). From germline, CDR1 is SEHNR and CDR2 FQNEAQ (reference sequence). The ends were cut back, 3 bases at V and 3 bases at J, with 13 bases in the middle. The CDR3 contains 15 residues. The CDR3 nucleotides read TGTGCCAGCAGCTTTGGGGTCAGCGGGACAGATACGCAGTATTTT. Protein product: CASSFGVSGTDTQYF. Filled out from reference TRBV7-9 and TRBJ2-3, the complete variable domain reads DTGVSQNPRHKITKRGQNVTFRCDPISEHNRLYWYRQTLGQGPEFLTYFQNEAQLEKSRLLSDRFSAERPKGSFSTLEIQRTEQGDSAMYLCASSFGVSGTDTQYFGPGTRLTVL.

The chain employs TRBV7-9 and TRBJ2-3; D perhaps matches TRBD2 (6 bases). Germline V lookup: CDR1 SEHNR, CDR2 FQNEAQ (reference sequence). The CDR3 has 17 residues. V gave up 5 bases and J gave up 1 base, with 19 bases separating them. CDR3 protein: CASSPTAGPWGTDTQYF. CDR3 in DNA: TGTGCCAGCAGCCCCACGGCGGGACCGTGGGGCACAGATACGCAGTATTTT.

In the case of this clone: The same CDR3 can be traced to other DNA sequences in this sample. The rearrangement joins TRBV30 to TRBJ1-1; D may be TRBD1 (5 bases). V lost 3 bases, J lost 3 bases, and 11 bases lay in between. The CDR3 totals 13 residues. Germline CDR1 GTSNPN, CDR2 SVGIG (reference sequence). The CDR3 sequence is CAWSVLRDTEAFF. In DNA form, the CDR3 reads TGTGCCTGGAGCGTACTCAGGGACACTGAAGCTTTCTTT.

The rearrangement links TRBV4-1 to TRBJ2-7, with 10 bases lining up with TRBD2. CDR1 MGHRA and CDR2 YSYEKL come from the germline V gene. This CDR3 has 15 amino acids. Trimming removed 3 bases from V and 7 bases from J; junction bases left unmatched: 9. The CDR3 sequence: CASSHKTAGGLEQYF. The CDR3 coding sequence is TGCGCCAGCAGCCATAAAACAGCGGGGGGGCTTGAGCAGTACTTC.

The rearrangement links TRBV21-1 to TRBJ1-1; no check of the table's D call, TRBD1, against the DNA was made. TRBV21-1 is a pseudogene. The CDR3 is 16 amino acids. The CDR3 region has the DNA TGTGCCAGCAGCAAACCCGGGACAGACCCGAACACTGAAGCTTTCTTT. Its protein product is CASSKPGTDPNTEAFF.

The rearrangement links TRBV10-2 to TRBJ2-7; 9 bases line up with TRBD1. Germline lookup yields CDR1 WSHSY and CDR2 SAAADI. V lost 2 bases, J lost 3 bases, and 8 bases stayed unmatched. The CDR3 is made up of 16 amino acids. The CDR3 is CASSEGQGLKVYEQYF. DNA for the CDR3: TGCGCCAGCAGTGAGGGACAGGGGTTAAAGGTCTACGAGCAGTACTTC.

The genes are TRBV6-1 and TRBJ1-6; tentatively, D is TRBD1 (6 bases). This CDR3 has 13 amino acids. Per germline, CDR1 MNHNS and CDR2 SASEGT. The V and J ends lost 6 bases and 10 bases respectively, with 13 bases between them. The DNA for the CDR3 is TGTGCCAGCAGAGCGGGGGCTGGATCACCCCTCCACTTT. Translating gives CASRAGAGSPLHF.

This chain joins TRBV28 and TRBJ2-5; TRBD2 matches at 11 bases. This CDR3 comprises 13 residues. CDR1 is MDHEN, CDR2 SYDVKM, per germline. The V and J ends lost 7 bases and 5 bases, in that order; junction bases with no gene match: 3. The CDR3: CASISGGAETQYF. CDR3 sequence (DNA): TGTGCCAGCATTAGCGGGGGGGCGGAGACCCAGTACTTC.

The chain recombines TRBV6-5 with TRBJ1-2, with D uncertain. Trimming removed 0 bases at V and 8 bases at J, with 19 bases between. There are 16 residues in the CDR3. CDR1 and CDR2 (germline): MNHEY, SVGAGI. The CDR3 sequence: CASSYSKRMFSGGYTF. The CDR3 DNA reads as TGTGCCAGCAGTTACTCGAAACGGATGTTCTCCGGCGGCTACACCTTC.

The V call is TRBV4-3, the J call TRBJ1-3; D remains unclear. V lost 0 bases, J lost 0 bases, and 6 bases lay in between. The CDR3 is 15 amino acids. Germline values: CDR1 LGHNA, CDR2 YSLEER. CDR3 coding DNA: TGCGCCAGCAGCCAAGATAAGAGCTCTGGAAACACCATATATTTT. Amino acids: CASSQDKSSGNTIYF.

The chain combines TRBV28 with TRBJ2-3; D unresolved. The germline V gene encodes CDR1 MDHEN and CDR2 SYDVKM. The ends were cut back, 4 bases at V and 0 bases at J, with 11 bases in the middle. The CDR3 length is 15 residues. The CDR3 is CASSSPPASTDTQYF. The CDR3, as DNA: TGTGCCAGCAGTTCCCCTCCAGCCAGCACAGATACGCAGTATTTT.

CDR3 sequence: CASSDDGNEKLFF. The CDR3 DNA is TGTGCCAGCAGTGACGACGGTAATGAAAAACTGTTTTTT. The genes are TRBV6-6 and TRBJ1-4; D remains unclear. The V end lost 5 bases, the J end lost 4 bases, and 8 bases lay between the germline ends. Germline CDR1 reads MNHNY; CDR2 reads SVGAGI (reference sequence). The CDR3 is 13 residues long.